This note documents a single T cell receptor beta chain sequence. No antigen is known for it. Within one base of it there is no much larger clone, and no base qualities were kept. What the treatment or condition label conveys for this sample: approximately 18 received Ad26.COV2.S at low or high dose, single or two shots; several received placebo; per-sample allocation not given. Repertoires of vaccine and placebo recipients were sequenced from samples taken on day 63 after the first injection. In Cohort 1b, 25 or so adults aged 18-55 years were enrolled at a single site in Boston, USA, between 29 July and 7 August 2020. Ad26.COV2.S consisted of a replication-incompetent adenovirus type 26 vector by which a prefusion-stabilized SARS-CoV-2 spike protein from the original Wuhan strain was expressed. Including cysteine and phenylalanine, the CDR3 has 11 amino acids. Only the CDR3 DNA stays, 33 bases, in frame from base 1. The V end loses 5 bases and the J end loses 3 bases, and a stretch of 7 bases separates them. The germline V gene supplies CDR1 SQVTM and CDR2 ANQGSEA.

TCRbeta CDR3 regions were sequenced with the immunoSEQ Assay. After extraction, genomic DNA underwent amplification by bias-controlled multiplex PCR, followed by high-throughput sequencing. Per the authors' processing: To quantify the absolute abundance of each unique TCRbeta CDR3 region, sequences were collapsed and filtered. Usable DNA was measured by amplifying reference genes present in all nucleated cells, and TCRbeta template counts were normalized to that usable DNA to estimate T cell fraction. Repertoire TCRs were annotated as SARS-CoV-2-specific by exact matching of V gene, CDR3 amino acid sequence and J gene to a known reactive TCR set. The reference SARS-CoV-2 TCR set was derived from MIRA and filtered for enrichment in COVID-19-positive ImmuneCODE repertoires, a step that removed public or cross-reactive TCRs. Drawing on the MIRA antigens, annotated TCRs were analysed further at the level of specific ORF or position within ORF. Breadth was defined as the number of annotated unique rearrangements divided by the total number of unique productive rearrangements, and depth was defined as the summed frequency of the annotated unique rearrangements. Two-sided Wilcoxon rank-sum tests were applied when comparing TCR breadth between groups. TCRdb took this table from immuneACCESS and kept in-frame rearrangements with V and J called. Such tables lack part of the clones; where checked against another copy, unresolved V genes explain under half of the gap, and the rest is unexplained. V and J calls and clone size are as listed in that table; D and trimming were resolved from the DNA. The sample data list around 380,000 clones, and 75% to 90% of these were observed just once. The ten most abundant clones make up around 3.4% of the sample.

This sample was taken from a study of Ad26.COV2.S vaccination and SARS-CoV-2 variants (dated by TCRdb to 2020 to 2022). In the study overall: Donors in the vaccine arm were drawn from COV1001, a multicentre, randomized, double-blind, placebo-controlled phase I-IIa trial testing Ad26.COV2.S in healthy adults. Ad26.COV2.S was administered intramuscularly at a dose of 5x10^10 or 1x10^11 viral particles, either as one shot or as two shots given 56 days apart. TCRbeta repertoire sequencing served as the tool for gauging how specific and how broad the SARS-CoV-2-reactive T cell receptors were following Ad26.COV2.S vaccination. A total of some 30 samples were included in the TCR-sequenced set, comprising roughly 19 Ad26.COV2.S vaccine recipients, 5 placebo recipients and 8 SARS-CoV-2 convalescent individuals. Trial participants were randomized into five groups of five, in which low-dose or high-dose Ad26.COV2.S was given once or twice, or placebo was given on both occasions. Investigators did not know the trial group allocation while performing experiments and assessing outcomes. General study outcomes and caveats: Vaccine and placebo recipients had similar non-spike TCR breadth, a finding consistent with the vaccine containing only spike. Comparing responses between vaccine doses or regimens was not something the study was powered to do. Ad26.COV2.S recipients had higher spike-specific TCR breadth than placebo recipients (P = 0.0014). It was noted by the authors that total T cell responses may have been underestimated by the TCR breadth and depth analyses. Substantial breadth of spike-specific CD8+ and CD4+ T cell responses was reported after vaccination.

The receptor comes from a person between 18 and 59 years old who received the Ad26.COV2.S COVID-19 vaccine or a placebo. The receptor chain draws on TRBV29-1 and TRBJ1-1; the D gene cannot be named for sure. The sample consisted of peripheral blood, taken in a trial of Ad26.COV2.S vaccine versus placebo. The CDR3 loop reads CSVYTHTEAFF. The base sequence is TGCAGCGTTTACACCCACACTGAAGCTTTCTTT.